The present entry profiles one TCR beta chain with its context. Antigen specificity is unknown. The sample is drawn from a study of CD8 T cells in ankylosing spondylitis. The study's findings and limits: Ankylosing spondylitis blood appeared to carry a characteristic TCR beta motif of under ten highly homologous variants.

MiXCR was run by TCRdb on the 5' RACE reads, yielding one entry per CDR3 protein. The data hold over 600,000 distinct CDR3 sequences, with around a fifth observed a single time. V gave up 7 bases and J gave up 0 bases, with 10 bases separating them. Germline CDR1 and CDR2: SGHRS and YFSETQ. The CDR3 totals 13 residues. This rearrangement joins TRBV5-1 to TRBJ1-2; no clear D. The sample comprised blood, either unsorted or a sorted T cell fraction (not recorded which). This TCR derives from a male donor with ankylosing spondylitis. Here the CDR3 DNA reads TGCGCCAGCGGTACAGCCCCTAACTATGGCTACACCTTC. Translated: CASGTAPNYGYTF.